This T cell receptor (beta chain) emerged from a study of T-cell memory formation after mild COVID-19. TCR alpha and TCR beta cDNA libraries carrying sample barcodes and UMIs came from 5'RACE with constant-segment primers. Each CDR3 protein gets one entry after TCRdb re-called the 5' RACE reads with MiXCR. Seen here are tens of thousands of distinct CDR3 sequences, roughly 12% observed once, and the top ten hold around 41%. This CDR3 is built from 13 residues. Germline V CDR1 and CDR2: SGHVS, FNYEAQ. Trimming pared 2 bases from V and 9 bases from J, leaving 11 bases between. Study conclusions and caveats: Some SARS-CoV-2-responding clones were already detected in memory before infection. Mainly in CM and EM were contracting CD4+ clones; CD8+ were in EMRA.

This clonotype has more than one count but fewer than ten. What it binds is unknown. The source of this sequence is a man aged 18 to 29 who had mild COVID-19 (a few samples of this study predate the infection). Cell type and time point are not known. Sequencing input: PBMCs or a T cell subset sorted from them (not recorded which). This chain links TRBV7-6 with TRBJ2-1; no reliable D call. The CDR3 protein is CASSLSLIREQFF. The CDR3, as DNA: TGTGCCAGCAGCTTATCTCTGATCCGTGAGCAGTTCTTC.